Below are 21 T cell receptor beta chains sequenced from a single sample in a study of patients and donors after allogeneic stem cell transplantation. TCRdb reprocessed the RT-PCR reads with MiXCR, giving one entry per CDR3 protein. This sample has over 150,000 distinct CDR3 sequences; about 30% occur once, and the top ten carry less than 3.5%. The sequencing input was blood, either unsorted or a sorted T cell fraction (not recorded which). The source is a human donor who was either an allogeneic HSCT recipient or a stem cell or donor lymphocyte infusion donor (not recorded which). It is not recorded whose cells these are; they may come from a transplant donor.

This clonotype occurred a few times. The chain links TRBV6-5 to TRBJ1-2, with TRBD1 matching over 7 bases. Looked up from germline, CDR1 is MNHEY and CDR2 is SVGAGI. The CDR3 is 14 amino acids. Trimming took 0 bases from V and 8 from J; bases not matched to a gene: 6. The CDR3 bases are TGTGCCAGCAGTTACTCAGGGGGCTCGTGGGGCTACACCTTC. It translates to CASSYSGGSWGYTF.

This clonotype was observed many times. The gene calls are TRBV19 and TRBJ1-5; D not resolved. V was pared by 5 bases and J by 1 base, with 3 bases between. Germline values: CDR1 LNHDA, CDR2 SQIVND (reference sequence). The CDR3 consists of 12 residues. The CDR3 loop reads CASSASNQPQHF. The CDR3 region has the DNA TGTGCCAGTAGTGCGAGCAATCAGCCCCAGCATTTT.

The rearrangement links TRBV5-1 to TRBJ2-7, with 9 bases aligning to TRBD1. The CDR3 loop spans 13 amino acids. The J segment lost 5 bases and the V segment lost 1 base, leaving 1 base of the junction unmatched. Germline CDR1 is SGHRS and CDR2 is YFSETQ. CDR3 residues: CASSLRTGDEQYF. CDR3 in DNA: TGCGCCAGCAGCTTGAGGACAGGGGACGAGCAGTACTTC.

This clonotype has a handful of counts. The rearrangement joins TRBV14 to TRBJ2-7; the D is unclear. V was shortened by 2 bases and J by 0 bases, with 5 bases between the two germline ends. This CDR3 contains 13 residues. The V gene's germline CDR1 is SGHDN and CDR2 FVKESK. CDR3 nucleotide sequence: TGTGCCAGCAGCCAATTAAACTCCTACGAGCAGTACTTC. As protein: CASSQLNSYEQYF. Complete variable domain (other parts from reference TRBV14 and TRBJ2-7): EAGVTQFPSHSVIEKGQTVTLRCDPISGHDNLYWYRRVMGKEIKFLLHFVKESKQDESGMPNNRFLAERTGGTYSTLKVQPAELEDSGVYFCASSQLNSYEQYFGPGTRLTVT.

CDR3 in DNA: TGCAGTGCTAGAGATACGGGGGGGCGGATCTCCTACAATGAGCAGTTCTTC. Its translation is CSARDTGGRISYNEQFF. The chain employs TRBV20-1 and TRBJ2-1; 8 positions match TRBD2. The junction had 7 bases not matched to a gene; V was cut back by 0 bases and J by 0 bases. CDR1 is DFQATT, CDR2 SNEGSKA, per germline (reference sequence). The CDR3 is 17 residues long.

The chain uses TRBV4-3 and TRBJ2-2; 9 bases line up with TRBD1. J lost 4 bases, V lost 5 bases, and 5 bases had no gene match. CDR3 size: 15 residues. The germline gives CDR1 LGHNA, CDR2 YSLEER. In nucleotides, the CDR3 is TGCGCCAGCAGCAGGGACAGGGCGGGCACCGGGGAGCTGTTTTTT. It yields the protein CASSRDRAGTGELFF.

This clonotype was recorded at least ten times. This chain uses TRBV10-3 with TRBJ1-2, with D possibly TRBD1 on 5 matching bases. The CDR3 is made up of 12 amino acids. The V end lost 5 bases, the J end lost 2 bases, and 6 bases lay between the germline ends. CDR1 is ENHRY, CDR2 SYGVKD, per germline. CDR3 in amino acids: CAISPGNYGYTF. The CDR3 nucleotides read TGTGCCATCAGTCCAGGGAACTATGGCTACACCTTC.

J is TRBJ2-7 and V is TRBV7-9; weak D call: TRBD1 (5 bases). The CDR3 is 16 amino acids. Germline assignment: CDR1 SEHNR and CDR2 FQNEAQ (reference sequence). Trimming removed 1 base from V and 2 bases from J, with 15 bases in between. The CDR3 DNA reads TGTGCCAGCAGCTTAGGCGACAGACCTATTACCTACGAGCAGTACTTC. Translated: CASSLGDRPITYEQYF.

This rearrangement joins TRBV28 to TRBJ2-7; no clear D. The CDR3 is made up of 13 amino acids. The germline V gene encodes CDR1 MDHEN and CDR2 SYDVKM. Trimming took 4 bases from V and 0 from J, leaving 7 bases between them. The CDR3: CASSSQNSYEQYF. The CDR3, as DNA: TGTGCCAGCAGTTCCCAAAACTCCTACGAGCAGTACTTC.

The chain links TRBV6-2 or TRBV6-3 to TRBJ1-1; 7 bases agree with TRBD1. The CDR3 is 15 amino acids. Trimming took 5 bases from V and 3 from J; bases not matched to a gene: 9. Germline CDR1 reads MNHEY; CDR2 reads SVGEGT. The chain's CDR3 is CASSVGGPVDTEAFF. CDR3 bases: TGTGCCAGCAGTGTAGGGGGCCCAGTGGACACTGAAGCTTTCTTT.

This clonotype was detected a few times. This sequence joins TRBV6-5 and TRBJ1-4; D call uncertain. V was trimmed by 0 bases and J by 0 bases, leaving 8 bases between them. The CDR3 is 16 amino acids. Germline lookup yields CDR1 MNHEY and CDR2 SVGAGI. CDR3 coding DNA: TGTGCCAGCAGTTACTCTCCAGCGGCAACTAATGAAAAACTGTTTTTT. Amino acids: CASSYSPAATNEKLFF.

Only a few counts were recorded for this clonotype. V gene TRBV27 combines with J gene TRBJ1-2; no reliable D call. The CDR3 totals 14 residues. The V gene lost 0 bases and the J gene lost 5 bases, with 10 bases spanning the gap. CDR1 is MNHEY, CDR2 SMNVEV, per germline (reference sequence). The DNA for the CDR3 is TGTGCCAGCAGTTTATCGTGGACGGATTATGGCTACACCTTC. Translation: CASSLSWTDYGYTF.

This clonotype was seen ten or more times. This chain uses TRBV5-1 with TRBJ1-4; D is uncertain. Germline lookup yields CDR1 SGHRS and CDR2 YFSETQ. The CDR3 runs to 11 residues. Trimming pared 4 bases from V and 6 bases from J, leaving 4 bases between. The CDR3 loop is CASSADEKLFF. The CDR3 DNA reads TGCGCCAGCAGCGCCGATGAAAAACTGTTTTTT.

This clonotype was counted at least ten times. The V gene is TRBV7-2, the J gene TRBJ1-1; the D gene is possibly TRBD1 (6 bases). The germline CDR1 and CDR2 sequences are SGHTA and FQGNSA. V lost 5 bases and J 5 bases, leaving 21 bases between the germline ends. The CDR3 is 16 residues long. CDR3 amino acids: CASSADVGGPTTEAFF. CDR3 nucleotide sequence: TGTGCCAGCAGCGCAGACGTTGGGGGCCCGACAACTGAAGCTTTCTTT.

This clonotype was counted a few times. The genes are TRBV6-5 and TRBJ1-2, with 10 bases matching TRBD1. Germline-derived CDR1 and CDR2 are MNHEY and SVGAGI. This CDR3 has 14 amino acids. V shed 2 bases, J shed 6 bases, and the junction held 3 bases outside the gene matches. CDR3 in amino acids: CASSYPGTGDGYTF. Written as DNA, the CDR3 is TGTGCCAGCAGTTACCCCGGGACAGGGGATGGCTACACCTTC.

The chain recombines TRBV25-1 with TRBJ2-1; TRBD2 aligns across 11 bases. Germline trimming cut 4 bases from V and 4 bases from J; bases unmatched to any gene: 3. CDR1 and CDR2 from the germline V gene are MGHDK and SYGVNS. This CDR3 has 15 residues. The CDR3 sequence: CASSAWTSGYNEQFF. Here the CDR3 DNA reads TGTGCCAGCAGTGCCTGGACTAGCGGGTACAATGAGCAGTTCTTC.

Only a few counts were recorded for this clonotype. The gene calls are TRBV6-5 and TRBJ1-5; 9 bases align to TRBD1. J gave up 13 bases and V 0 bases, and 4 bases lay outside the gene matches. CDR1 and CDR2 from the germline V gene are MNHEY and SVGAGI. The CDR3 runs to 13 residues. Written as DNA, the CDR3 is TGTGCCAGCAGTTACTCCGGGACAGGGCTACAGCATTTT. Its translation is CASSYSGTGLQHF.

The chain employs TRBV27 and TRBJ1-2; D gene ambiguous. The CDR3 totals 17 residues. The V end lost 1 base, the J end lost 4 bases, and 19 bases lay between the germline ends. The germline V gene has CDR1 MNHEY and CDR2 SMNVEV (reference sequence). The CDR3: CASSLLGPLKYPYGYTF. The CDR3 bases are TGTGCCAGCAGTTTATTAGGTCCCCTGAAGTATCCCTATGGCTACACCTTC.

This clonotype was counted only a few times. CDR3 loop: CASSEIAQGAEAFF. The CDR3 bases are TGTGCCAGCAGTGAAATCGCTCAGGGAGCGGAAGCTTTCTTT. This chain links TRBV2 with TRBJ1-1; D possibly corresponds to TRBD1 (5 bases). CDR1 is SNHLY, CDR2 FYNNEI, per germline. The CDR3 is 14 residues long. Trimming took off 2 bases at V and 8 bases at J, with 15 bases between the two ends.

This chain connects TRBV6-2 or TRBV6-3 to TRBJ2-1; 10 bases agree with TRBD2. This CDR3 has 15 amino acids. The V gene end was trimmed by 6 bases and the J gene end by 6 bases; junction bases not matched to a gene: 8. The V gene's germline CDR1 is MNHEY and CDR2 SVGEGT. The CDR3: CASRRGLALGNEQFF. The DNA for the CDR3 is TGTGCCAGCAGACGGGGACTAGCGTTAGGCAATGAGCAGTTCTTC.

The table lists this clonotype with a few counts. V and J are TRBV27 and TRBJ1-4; D uncertain. CDR3 length equals 14 residues. The germline gives CDR1 MNHEY, CDR2 SMNVEV (reference sequence). The V end lost 3 bases, the J end lost 2 bases, and 7 bases lay between the germline ends. CDR3 in amino acids: CASSLIGTNEKLFF. As DNA, the CDR3 is TGTGCCAGCAGTTTGATTGGGACTAATGAAAAACTGTTTTTT.